This TCR beta chain was documented in a study of shared clonotypes between healthy human individuals. Study overall: Each donor's CD4 naive and CD4 memory cells filled three plates apiece, CD8 naive two, and CD8 memory one.

Only CD45RO-negative cells positively selected for CCR7 counted as naive CD8 cells, so terminally differentiated effector memory CD45RA+ cells were excluded. Overall study results and limits: Sharing of clonotypes among donors was expected to vary with sequencing depth. Generation of non-shared clonotypes was less probable than generation of clonotypes shared by all four donors.

Measured with immunoSEQ multiplex PCR; TCRdb has only the in-frame clones, and not every one. The sample holds 2 million to 2.5 million clones, roughly 95% seen once. This clone occurred once. Its antigen is not known. V gave up 5 bases and J gave up 4 bases, with 18 bases separating them. The CDR3 totals 15 residues. Germline CDR1 reads SGHTA; CDR2 reads FQGNSA. V is TRBV7-2 and J is TRBJ2-7; a possible D gene is TRBD2 (6 bases). The specimen sequenced was naive CD8+ T cells sorted from blood. This receptor was identified in a man aged 18 to 30 in good health. The CDR3 here is CASSEGGLGTYEQYF. The CDR3 coding sequence is TGTGCCAGCAGCGAAGGTGGCCTGGGGACTTACGAGCAGTACTTC.